Listed below are T cell receptor beta chains from one sample, sequenced in a study of blood T cell repertoires in COVID-19. TCRdb keeps only in-frame clones here, not all; method: immunoSEQ multiplex PCR. Among approximately 310,000 clones listed, about nine tenths were seen once. Material: peripheral blood. Receptor source: a man aged 45-60 years with active or convalescent COVID-19. Both conserved end residues are part of each CDR3. D genes are given only for firm matches.

TRBV5-1	TRBD1	TRBJ2-7	CASSPDRVSYEQYF	TGCGCCAGCAGCCCCGACAGGGTCTCCTACGAGCAGTACTTC
TRBV30	TRBD1	TRBJ1-2	CAWSVDRVYGYTF	TGTGCCTGGAGTGTGGACAGGGTCTATGGCTACACCTTC
TRBV5-1	.	TRBJ2-1	CASSLGTSDNEQFF	TGCGCCAGCAGCTTAGGGACTTCCGACAATGAGCAGTTCTTC
TRBV4-3	.	TRBJ1-2	CASSQDGVSGGYTF	TGCGCCAGCAGCCAAGACGGGGTCTCGGGTGGCTACACCTTC
TRBV9	.	TRBJ2-3	CASSARRWDTQYF	TGTGCCAGCAGCGCCCGGCGGTGGGATACGCAGTATTTT
TRBV24-1	TRBD2	TRBJ2-1	CATSEAGGPHNEQFF	TGTGCCACCAGTGAGGCGGGAGGGCCCCACAATGAGCAGTTCTTC
TRBV15	TRBD1	TRBJ1-1	CATSRGQGAGNTEAFF	TGTGCCACCAGCAGGGGACAGGGGGCGGGAAACACTGAAGCTTTCTTT
TRBV9	TRBD2	TRBJ2-1	CASSLSGGAYEQFF	TGTGCCAGCAGCTTAAGCGGGGGGGCCTATGAGCAGTTCTTC
TRBV28	TRBD1	TRBJ1-2	CASSLVDRGTGGYTF	TGTGCCAGCAGTTTAGTGGACAGGGGGACGGGCGGCTACACCTTC
TRBV6-4	TRBD2	TRBJ2-3	CASARAGSADTQYF	TGTGCCAGCGCCAGAGCGGGAAGCGCAGATACGCAGTATTTT
TRBV18	.	TRBJ2-2	CASSPQRAGDTGELFF	TGTGCCAGCTCACCACAAAGGGCCGGGGACACCGGGGAGCTGTTTTTT
TRBV2	TRBD1	TRBJ1-4	CASIEGAGEKLFF	TGTGCCAGCATTGAGGGGGCGGGTGAAAAACTGTTTTTT
TRBV2	TRBD1	TRBJ1-2	CASRGDSPGGYTF	TGTGCCAGCAGGGGGGACAGCCCCGGCGGCTACACCTTC
TRBV29-1	.	TRBJ1-1	CSESRTLNTEAFF	TGCAGCGAATCTAGGACTCTGAACACTGAAGCTTTCTTT
TRBV24-1	.	TRBJ2-3	CATSDPAGGLGDTQYF	TGTGCCACCAGTGATCCGGCAGGGGGACTAGGGGATACGCAGTATTTT
TRBV7-3	.	TRBJ2-1	CASSPFGESGNEQFF	TGTGCCAGCAGCCCTTTCGGGGAGTCGGGTAATGAGCAGTTCTTC
TRBV21-1	.	TRBJ1-4	CASSHFGAQKDEKLFF	TGTGCCAGCAGCCACTTTGGGGCACAAAAGGACGAAAAACTGTTTTTT
TRBV15	.	TRBJ1-5	CATSRVSVNQPQHF	TGTGCCACCAGCAGAGTGTCAGTTAATCAGCCCCAGCATTTT
TRBV18	TRBD2	TRBJ2-5	CASSPQREDWETQYF	TGTGCCAGCTCACCACAGCGGGAGGACTGGGAGACCCAGTACTTC
TRBV10-3	.	TRBJ1-2	CAISESSGVNGYTF	TGTGCCATCAGTGAGTCGTCAGGGGTGAATGGCTACACCTTC